A selection of T cell receptor beta chains follows, all from one sample in a study of T cell repertoires in cytomegalovirus infection. TCRdb reanalysed the reads using MiXCR and keeps one entry per CDR3 protein. Of hundreds of thousands of distinct CDR3 sequences in the sample, 20% to 25% were seen once. The sequenced sample was CD8+ T cells from PBMCs. These receptors originate from a human donor in good health (CMV status not recorded). Some clones in this sample may be carry-over from other donors' samples. Both conserved end residues are part of each CDR3. The D gene is left open where the match is weak. Clone size is stated in some rows and not others, as once, few, many or a class when expanded.

D,J,size,V,CDR3,DNA
TRBD2,TRBJ2-5,.,TRBV24-1,CATSDWQASGVEETQYF,TGTGCCACCAGTGATTGGCAAGCTAGCGGGGTGGAAGAGACCCAGTACTTC
.,TRBJ2-3,.,TRBV28,CASSLVTGTDTQYF,TGTGCCAGCAGTTTAGTTACAGGCACAGATACGCAGTATTTT
.,TRBJ1-1,many,TRBV5-6,CASSLSYPEEAFF,TGTGCCAGCAGCTTGAGTTATCCAGAAGAAGCTTTCTTT
.,TRBJ1-1,.,TRBV29-1,CSPMWGPEAFF,TGCAGCCCCATGTGGGGCCCTGAAGCTTTCTTT
.,TRBJ2-3,few,TRBV29-1,CSVGGGLGDTQYF,TGCAGCGTTGGGGGGGGGCTCGGGGATACGCAGTATTTT
.,TRBJ2-1,.,TRBV12-3/TRBV12-4,CASSFLGGNNEQFF,TGTGCCAGCAGTTTTCTTGGCGGTAACAATGAGCAGTTCTTC
.,TRBJ1-6,few,TRBV7-6,CASSLGYNSPLHF,TGTGCCAGCAGCTTGGGTTATAATTCACCCCTCCACTTT
.,TRBJ2-7,many,TRBV7-8,CASSLIPPHEQYF,TGTGCCAGCAGCTTAATACCTCCCCACGAGCAGTACTTC
.,TRBJ1-1,.,TRBV4-3,CASSAHGQRTEAFF,TGCGCCAGCAGCGCCCACGGACAGAGAACTGAAGCTTTCTTT
TRBD2,TRBJ2-5,few,TRBV6-2/TRBV6-3,CASSFLAGQETQYF,TGTGCCAGCAGCTTTCTAGCGGGACAAGAGACCCAGTACTTC
TRBD2,TRBJ2-1,many,TRBV20-1,CSARASGGPRASNEQFF,TGCAGTGCTAGGGCTAGCGGGGGGCCAAGGGCTAGCAATGAGCAGTTCTTC
.,TRBJ2-5,few,TRBV6-9,CASSYPAQETQYF,TGTGCCAGCAGTTACCCAGCCCAAGAGACCCAGTACTTC
TRBD1,TRBJ1-3,.,TRBV28,CASSHTGGAGNTIYF,TGTGCCAGCAGTCATACAGGGGGCGCTGGAAACACCATATATTTT
TRBD1,TRBJ1-1,.,TRBV7-9,CASSLGDRYTEAFF,TGTGCCAGCAGCTTAGGGGACAGATACACTGAAGCTTTCTTT
.,TRBJ2-2,few,TRBV6-2/TRBV6-3,CASSYSIGPRGTGELFF,TGTGCCAGCAGTTACTCGATCGGGCCGAGGGGCACCGGGGAGCTGTTTTTT
.,TRBJ2-1,few,TRBV7-8,CASSATWANEQFF,TGTGCCAGCAGCGCAACTTGGGCCAATGAGCAGTTCTTC
.,TRBJ1-1,.,TRBV20-1,CSARGRQEAFF,TGCAGTGCTAGGGGGAGGCAAGAAGCTTTCTTT
TRBD1,TRBJ2-7,many,TRBV6-1,CASSRGQGSSYEQYF,TGTGCCAGCAGTCGCGGACAGGGGTCCTCCTACGAGCAGTACTTC
TRBD1,TRBJ1-1,many,TRBV28,CASSWTGEEGEAFF,TGTGCCAGCAGTTGGACAGGGGAGGAGGGTGAAGCTTTCTTT
.,TRBJ1-1,many,TRBV12-3/TRBV12-4,CASSFGGLNTEAFF,TGTGCCAGCAGTTTCGGGGGATTGAACACTGAAGCTTTCTTT
TRBD2,TRBJ2-3,.,TRBV20-1,CSARDSGLAGGSSTDTQYF,TGCAGTGCTAGAGATTCGGGACTAGCGGGGGGGTCCAGCACAGATACGCAGTATTTT
.,TRBJ2-5,.,TRBV2,CASSGEGDGRVETQYF,TGTGCCAGCAGTGGCGAAGGGGATGGGCGAGTGGAGACCCAGTACTTC
.,TRBJ1-4,few,TRBV28,CASIPLGVDEKLFF,TGTGCCAGCATCCCATTGGGGGTAGATGAAAAACTGTTTTTT
.,TRBJ2-1,many,TRBV11-2,CASSLIREQFF,TGTGCCAGCAGCTTAATTCGTGAGCAGTTCTTC
.,TRBJ1-1,.,TRBV10-1,CASSETRVNTEAFF,TGCGCCAGCAGTGAAACGAGGGTGAACACTGAAGCTTTCTTT
.,TRBJ1-6,many,TRBV7-9,CASSSLGFSPLHF,TGTGCCAGCAGCTCCTTGGGGTTCTCACCCCTCCACTTT
.,TRBJ2-5,.,TRBV19,CASSTRVFQETQYF,TGTGCCAGTAGTACCAGAGTCTTCCAAGAGACCCAGTACTTC
TRBD2,TRBJ2-1,many,TRBV7-6,CASNPLLAGGGNEQFF,TGTGCCAGCAACCCCTTACTAGCGGGGGGGGGGAATGAGCAGTTCTTC
TRBD2,TRBJ2-3,.,TRBV9,CASSVVPAGGKDTQYF,TGTGCCAGCAGCGTAGTCCCAGCGGGGGGAAAAGATACGCAGTATTTT
TRBD1,TRBJ2-6,.,TRBV7-6,CASSSDRVAGANVLTF,TGTGCCAGCAGCTCGGACAGGGTGGCTGGGGCCAACGTCCTGACTTTC
.,TRBJ1-1,many,TRBV7-2,CASSFILGNTEAFF,TGTGCCAGCAGCTTCATCTTAGGGAACACTGAAGCTTTCTTT
.,TRBJ2-1,.,TRBV28,CASEDGNEQFF,TGTGCCAGCGAGGATGGCAATGAGCAGTTCTTC
.,TRBJ2-1,once,TRBV19,CASSNGYGTHNEQFF,TGTGCCAGTAGTAACGGCTATGGGACCCACAATGAGCAGTTCTTC
.,TRBJ1-2,.,TRBV10-3,CAIRVDRYGYTF,TGTGCCATCAGGGTGGACCGGTATGGCTACACCTTC
TRBD2,TRBJ2-1,.,TRBV20-1,CSAPSGGVSSYNEQFF,TGCAGTGCTCCTAGCGGGGGGGTCAGCTCCTACAATGAGCAGTTCTTC
.,TRBJ1-2,.,TRBV29-1,CSVEGRQGRDYGYTF,TGTAGCGTTGAAGGCCGCCAGGGGAGAGACTATGGCTACACCTTC
TRBD2,TRBJ2-3,.,TRBV20-1,CSVPAGLAGTVTDTQYF,TGCAGTGTCCCTGCGGGACTAGCGGGTACCGTCACAGATACGCAGTATTTT
.,TRBJ1-1,few,TRBV2,CASSVPGDPVGTEAFF,TGTGCCAGCAGTGTTCCAGGTGACCCGGTGGGCACTGAAGCTTTCTTT
.,TRBJ2-5,many,TRBV2,CASSDALEDPVRETQYF,TGTGCCAGCAGCGACGCTTTGGAGGACCCAGTCAGGGAGACCCAGTACTTC
.,TRBJ1-1,few,TRBV29-1,CSAGAGTANTEAFF,TGCAGCGCCGGGGCCGGGACGGCGAACACTGAAGCTTTCTTT
.,TRBJ1-1,many,TRBV7-6,CASSLGSLTAEAFF,TGTGCCAGCAGCTTAGGTTCCCTAACAGCTGAAGCTTTCTTT
.,TRBJ2-7,many,TRBV7-6,CASSHPDGRYEQYF,TGTGCCAGCAGCCACCCTGACGGGCGGTACGAGCAGTACTTC
.,TRBJ2-1,.,TRBV2,CASIPIGGVEQFF,TGTGCCAGCATTCCGATTGGGGGCGTTGAGCAGTTCTTC
TRBD2,TRBJ2-5,few,TRBV7-9,CASSYKRGGRETQYF,TGTGCCAGCAGTTACAAGCGCGGGGGTAGAGAGACCCAGTACTTC
.,TRBJ2-2,.,TRBV9,CASSVGGRNLNTGELFF,TGTGCCAGCAGCGTAGGGGGTAGGAACTTGAACACCGGGGAGCTGTTTTTT
.,TRBJ1-2,few,TRBV20-1,CSGSEDGTAF,TGCAGTGGCAGCGAGGACGGGACGGCCTTC
.,TRBJ2-2,.,TRBV12-3/TRBV12-4,CASRSPLPGAVTGELFF,TGTGCCAGCAGGTCCCCCCTCCCAGGGGCGGTTACCGGGGAGCTGTTTTTT
.,TRBJ1-1,.,TRBV6-8,CASISGTSEAFF,TGTGCCTCCATTTCGGGGACCTCTGAAGCTTTCTTT
.,TRBJ1-1,.,TRBV6-5,CASSYGGGGATEAFF,TGTGCCAGCAGTTACGGAGGTGGGGGGGCTACTGAAGCTTTCTTT
TRBD1,TRBJ2-5,.,TRBV20-1,CSARGQGAWETQYF,TGCAGTGCTAGAGGACAGGGGGCTTGGGAGACCCAGTACTTC